The rows below give T cell receptor beta chains drawn from one sample of a study of blood T cell repertoires in COVID-19. Assay used: immunoSEQ multiplex PCR; TCRdb lists only in-frame clones, some missing. The sample holds 30,000 to 40,000 clones, roughly 89% seen once. The sequenced sample was peripheral blood. These receptor sequences come from a man between 60 and 75 years old with active or convalescent COVID-19. CDR3s leave out the opening cysteine and the closing phenylalanine or tryptophan. Expanded clones get a size class; other rows say once, few or many, or leave the size out.

J gene: TRBJ2-7
V gene: TRBV6-5
clone size: once
CDR3 length: 12
CDR3 protein: ASSYRWGVYEQY

J gene: TRBJ2-7
V gene: TRBV29-1
clone size: -
CDR3 length: 13
CDR3 protein: SVASGRDGTYEQY

J gene: TRBJ2-6
V gene: TRBV5-1
clone size: -
CDR3 length: 17
CDR3 protein: ASSSSEVVAKSGANVLT

J gene: TRBJ2-1
V gene: TRBV11-2
clone size: once
CDR3 length: 10
CDR3 protein: ASSLDRWEQF

J gene: TRBJ2-1
V gene: TRBV28
clone size: -
CDR3 length: 10
CDR3 protein: ASTIGYNEQF

J gene: TRBJ2-2
V gene: TRBV5-1
clone size: -
CDR3 length: 14
CDR3 protein: ASSLRSGGYTGELF

J gene: TRBJ2-1
V gene: TRBV5-1
clone size: -
CDR3 length: 12
CDR3 protein: ASSLAGPYNEQF

J gene: TRBJ1-1
V gene: TRBV28
clone size: -
CDR3 length: 14
CDR3 protein: ASSLLRGTGGTEAF

J gene: TRBJ2-1
V gene: TRBV30
clone size: -
CDR3 length: 11
CDR3 protein: AWSAGLGNEQF

J gene: TRBJ1-1
V gene: TRBV7-8
clone size: -
CDR3 length: 13
CDR3 protein: ASSRRTGDYTEAF

J gene: TRBJ2-3
V gene: TRBV6-6
clone size: -
CDR3 length: 13
CDR3 protein: ATTDRGGGPDTQY

J gene: TRBJ2-7
V gene: TRBV10-3
clone size: -
CDR3 length: 11
CDR3 protein: AISETGPYEQY

J gene: TRBJ2-3
V gene: TRBV11-3
clone size: few
CDR3 length: 12
CDR3 protein: ASSLLDYTDTQY

J gene: TRBJ2-7
V gene: TRBV28
clone size: -
CDR3 length: 14
CDR3 protein: ASTDTGTRDRYEQY

J gene: TRBJ2-4
V gene: TRBV3-1/TRBV3-2
clone size: -
CDR3 length: 13
CDR3 protein: ASSPWDRVVDIQY

J gene: TRBJ2-1
V gene: TRBV9
clone size: -
CDR3 length: 17
CDR3 protein: ASSSPRREVLSSYNEQF

J gene: TRBJ2-7
V gene: TRBV10-3
clone size: -
CDR3 length: 12
CDR3 protein: AIRDRVSSYEQY

J gene: TRBJ2-2
V gene: TRBV24-1
clone size: -
CDR3 length: 12
CDR3 protein: ATSVSANTGELF

J gene: TRBJ2-1
V gene: TRBV5-1
clone size: -
CDR3 length: 15
CDR3 protein: ASTHGATSPGKNEQF

J gene: TRBJ1-6
V gene: TRBV2
clone size: few
CDR3 length: 10
CDR3 protein: ASRPQNSPLH

J gene: TRBJ2-1
V gene: TRBV7-6
clone size: -
CDR3 length: 18
CDR3 protein: ASSHPTSGRVKGSYNEQF

J gene: TRBJ2-7
V gene: TRBV16
clone size: -
CDR3 length: 15
CDR3 protein: ASSQTLTASGSHEQY

J gene: TRBJ2-7
V gene: TRBV28
clone size: -
CDR3 length: 13
CDR3 protein: ASRAPDRLLGEQY

J gene: TRBJ1-3
V gene: TRBV7-9
clone size: -
CDR3 length: 15
CDR3 protein: ASSLAWDRGSGNTIY

J gene: TRBJ2-7
V gene: TRBV28
clone size: once
CDR3 length: 13
CDR3 protein: ASSVTSGRAYEQY

J gene: TRBJ2-3
V gene: TRBV5-4
clone size: once
CDR3 length: 12
CDR3 protein: ASSLGGSVDTQY

J gene: TRBJ1-1
V gene: TRBV7-2
clone size: -
CDR3 length: 12
CDR3 protein: ASSLGQGVAEAF

J gene: TRBJ2-7
V gene: TRBV7-2
clone size: -
CDR3 length: 12
CDR3 protein: ASSLTTGGYEQY

J gene: TRBJ2-3
V gene: TRBV27
clone size: -
CDR3 length: 13
CDR3 protein: ASSLSWTSTDTQY

J gene: TRBJ2-2
V gene: TRBV23-1
clone size: -
CDR3 length: 13
CDR3 protein: ASIPTPEGTGELF

J gene: TRBJ2-5
V gene: TRBV29-1
clone size: once
CDR3 length: 15
CDR3 protein: SVVSAGGPSVSETQY

J gene: TRBJ2-4
V gene: TRBV2
clone size: -
CDR3 length: 13
CDR3 protein: ASRGIAGGPNIQY

J gene: TRBJ1-1
V gene: TRBV5-1
clone size: -
CDR3 length: 11
CDR3 protein: ASSPDSNTEAF

J gene: TRBJ2-3
V gene: TRBV18
clone size: once
CDR3 length: 13
CDR3 protein: ASSPLQGRADTQY

J gene: TRBJ1-2
V gene: TRBV9
clone size: -
CDR3 length: 13
CDR3 protein: ASSVSGIPNYGYT

J gene: TRBJ2-7
V gene: TRBV25-1
clone size: once
CDR3 length: 11
CDR3 protein: ASTDSAFYEQY

J gene: TRBJ2-7
V gene: TRBV28
clone size: -
CDR3 length: 8
CDR3 protein: ASEKYEQY

J gene: TRBJ2-5
V gene: TRBV2
clone size: medium-sized
CDR3 length: 12
CDR3 protein: ASSAGISMETQY

J gene: TRBJ1-2
V gene: TRBV29-1
clone size: -
CDR3 length: 11
CDR3 protein: SVLSGAGYGYT

J gene: TRBJ2-1
V gene: TRBV7-2
clone size: -
CDR3 length: 16
CDR3 protein: ASTPGLLAGGGDNEQF

J gene: TRBJ2-4
V gene: TRBV24-1
clone size: -
CDR3 length: 11
CDR3 protein: ATHRQAKNIQY

J gene: TRBJ2-1
V gene: TRBV11-2
clone size: -
CDR3 length: 13
CDR3 protein: ASSLYGTVGNEQF

J gene: TRBJ2-5
V gene: TRBV6-1
clone size: -
CDR3 length: 16
CDR3 protein: ASSESEAGLRGGETQY

J gene: TRBJ2-7
V gene: TRBV11-2
clone size: -
CDR3 length: 10
CDR3 protein: ASSWTDYEQY

J gene: TRBJ2-1
V gene: TRBV28
clone size: -
CDR3 length: 13
CDR3 protein: ASSTLGRGTNEQF

J gene: TRBJ2-1
V gene: TRBV25-1
clone size: -
CDR3 length: 13
CDR3 protein: ASSELVGSSNEQF

J gene: TRBJ2-3
V gene: TRBV6-5
clone size: -
CDR3 length: 12
CDR3 protein: ASSQGQLTDTQY

J gene: TRBJ2-1
V gene: TRBV9
clone size: -
CDR3 length: 10
CDR3 protein: ASSDSVNEQF

J gene: TRBJ1-4
V gene: TRBV2
clone size: -
CDR3 length: 13
CDR3 protein: ASSDVGVANEKLF

J gene: TRBJ1-5
V gene: TRBV9
clone size: -
CDR3 length: 12
CDR3 protein: ASSVVQSCQPQH

J gene: TRBJ1-2
V gene: TRBV9
clone size: -
CDR3 length: 14
CDR3 protein: ASSVATGGSHYGYT

J gene: TRBJ2-6
V gene: TRBV2
clone size: once
CDR3 length: 14
CDR3 protein: ASIKKGRAGANVLT

J gene: TRBJ2-1
V gene: TRBV27
clone size: -
CDR3 length: 15
CDR3 protein: ASSFHGLAGSYNEQF